The 30 T cell receptor beta chains listed next were all sequenced from one sample in a study of cytomegalovirus exposure and HLA in healthy donors. Researchers ran the PCR with 60 Vbeta and 13 Jbeta primers. Sequencing used immunoSEQ multiplex PCR; TCRdb keeps in-frame clones, though not all of them. This sample's table has around 33,000 clones. Specimen: PBMCs. These receptor sequences come from a woman aged 40-49 years in good health and CMV-seropositive.

V is TRBV6-5 and J is TRBJ2-7, with D perhaps TRBD2 (6 bases). CDR1 is MNHEY, CDR2 SVGAGI, per germline. This CDR3 is built from 15 residues. The ends were cut back, 0 bases at V and 3 bases at J, with 12 bases in the middle. The CDR3 spells CASSYSLLGGYEQYF. The CDR3 DNA sequence: TGTGCCAGCAGTTACTCTCTCCTGGGGGGCTACGAGCAGTACTTC.

This rearrangement joins TRBV5-4 to TRBJ2-1; 11 nucleotides align to TRBD1. The CDR3 sequence is 18 residues long. The junction had 19 bases not matched to a gene; V was cut back by 5 bases and J by 9 bases. Germline V CDR1 and CDR2: SGHNT, YYREEE (reference sequence). In nucleotides, the CDR3 is TGTGCCAGCAGTCGGGACAGGGGGAAGGGGGGAGGGCCTGGTGAGCAGTTCTTC. Its translation: CASSRDRGKGGGPGEQFF.

V gene TRBV29-1 combines with J gene TRBJ2-1; D is possibly TRBD1 (6 bases). The CDR3 length is 15 residues. Trimming stripped 0 bases from V and 5 bases from J, with 14 bases between. CDR1 and CDR2 from the germline V gene are SQVTM and ANQGSEA. CDR3: CSVEDEGVSDNEQFF. CDR3 nucleotide sequence: TGCAGCGTTGAAGATGAGGGGGTATCCGACAATGAGCAGTTCTTC.

The gene calls are TRBV4-2 and TRBJ2-2, with 7 positions matching TRBD2. This CDR3 comprises 13 residues. Germline V gene lookup returns CDR1 LGHNA and CDR2 YNFKEQ. V gave up 4 bases and J gave up 6 bases; unmatched junction bases: 2. The CDR3 nucleotides read TGTGCCAGCAGCCGGGCGGGAGCCGGGGAGCTGTTTTTT. Residues: CASSRAGAGELFF.

The rearrangement joins TRBV7-2 to TRBJ2-1, with 12 bases matching TRBD2. The CDR3 is made up of 14 amino acids. J gave up 10 bases and V 5 bases, and 6 bases lay outside the gene matches. CDR1 and CDR2 from the germline V gene are SGHTA and FQGNSA. The CDR3 reads CASSKGLAGGEQFF. Here the CDR3 DNA reads TGTGCCAGCAGCAAGGGACTAGCGGGCGGGGAGCAGTTCTTC.

This chain uses TRBV9 with TRBJ2-3, with D perhaps TRBD2 (5 bases). The V gene's germline CDR1 is SGDLS and CDR2 YYNGEE. This CDR3 is 15 amino acids long. Trimming took 4 bases from V and 4 from J, leaving 16 bases between them. The CDR3 reads CASSPHLAKSDTQYF. CDR3 sequence (DNA): TGTGCCAGCAGCCCACATCTAGCAAAGTCAGATACGCAGTATTTT.

The V and J genes are TRBV30 and TRBJ2-4, with a tentative D call TRBD2 (5 bases). Germline assignment: CDR1 GTSNPN and CDR2 SVGIG (reference sequence). The CDR3 sequence is 11 residues long. Between the trimmed V and J ends, which lost 5 bases and 9 bases, there was a span of 11 bases. As DNA, the CDR3 is TGTGCCTGGGCGTCAGGAGGCATTCAGTACTTC. Translated, it gives CAWASGGIQYF.

V is TRBV30 and J is TRBJ2-7; tentative D call: TRBD2 (5 bases). In germline, CDR1 is GTSNPN, CDR2 SVGIG (reference sequence). V lost 0 bases and J 3 bases, leaving 15 bases between the germline ends. The CDR3 loop spans 15 amino acids. In DNA form, the CDR3 reads TGTGCCTGGAGTGTAAGGTACTTCGGGGTCTACGAGCAGTACTTC. Protein: CAWSVRYFGVYEQYF.

The rearrangement links TRBV13 to TRBJ1-1, with D uncertain. Germline loops: CDR1 PRHDT, CDR2 FYEKMQ (reference sequence). The CDR3 is 14 residues long. Trimming stripped 3 bases from V and 6 bases from J, with 14 bases between. This chain's CDR3 is CASSFSGRRAEAFF. DNA of the CDR3: TGTGCCAGCAGCTTCAGTGGCCGGCGGGCTGAAGCTTTCTTT.

The gene calls are TRBV28 and TRBJ1-1, with TRBD1 matching over 9 bases. This CDR3 region has 13 residues. The V and J ends lost 6 bases and 11 bases, in that order; junction bases with no gene match: 10. Germline CDR1 MDHEN, CDR2 SYDVKM. The CDR3 nucleotides read TGTGCCAGCAGCCGGGACAGGGCAAATCGGGCTTTCTTT. This encodes CASSRDRANRAFF. Full variable domain (rest looked up from reference TRBV28 and TRBJ1-1): DVKVTQSSRYLVKRTGEKVFLECVQDMDHENMFWYRQDPGLGLRLIYFSYDVKMKEKGDIPEGYSVSREKKERFSLILESASTNQTSMYLCASSRDRANRAFFGQGTRLTVV.

The V and J genes are TRBV5-1 and TRBJ2-5; TRBD2 might be the D (5 bases). This CDR3 has 13 amino acids. Trimming stripped 4 bases from V and 5 bases from J, with 12 bases between. Looked up from germline, CDR1 is SGHRS and CDR2 is YFSETQ. The CDR3 DNA follows: TGCGCCAGCAGCCCGGGCGGCGGGGAGACCCAGTACTTC. Amino acids: CASSPGGGETQYF.

The chain couples TRBV11-2 to TRBJ2-7; 10 bases are a match to TRBD2. V shed 5 bases, J shed 3 bases, and the junction held 7 bases outside the gene matches. Germline V CDR1 and CDR2: SGHAT, FQNNGV. The CDR3 is 15 residues long. CDR3 amino acids: CASSVLAGVLYEQYF. The DNA of the CDR3 is TGTGCCAGCAGCGTGCTAGCGGGAGTTCTCTACGAGCAGTACTTC.

This chain uses TRBV13 with TRBJ2-5; 12 bases align to TRBD2. V lost 3 bases to trimming and J lost 2 bases; unmatched junction nucleotides: 4. The CDR3 contains 16 residues. Germline V lookup: CDR1 PRHDT, CDR2 FYEKMQ (reference sequence). The CDR3 nucleotides read TGTGCCAGCAGCTTCGGGACTAGCGGGCCACAAGAGACCCAGTACTTC. This codes for CASSFGTSGPQETQYF.

The rearrangement links TRBV6-1 to TRBJ1-2, with TRBD1 as a possible D gene (5 bases). V gave up 6 bases and J gave up 8 bases, with 16 bases separating them. The CDR3 loop spans 13 amino acids. Germline values: CDR1 MNHNS, CDR2 SASEGT. In DNA, the CDR3 is TGTGCCAGCAGACCCGGGGGGGGTCGAGGCTACACCTTC. This encodes CASRPGGGRGYTF.

The gene calls are TRBV18 and TRBJ2-5; tentatively, D is TRBD1 (6 bases). Deletions cut 2 bases from V and 1 base from J, with 14 bases between. Germline V lookup: CDR1 KGHSH, CDR2 LQKENI. The CDR3 has 16 amino acids. The DNA of the CDR3 is TGTGCCAGCTCACCATCGTCAGGGGTACGCCAAGAGACCCAGTACTTC. Translation: CASSPSSGVRQETQYF.

The chain joins TRBV25-1 to TRBJ2-3; TRBD1 is a possible D gene (5 bases). Germline V gene lookup returns CDR1 MGHDK and CDR2 SYGVNS. V was shortened by 3 bases and J by 5 bases, with 15 bases between the two germline ends. CDR3 length: 15 amino acids. CDR3 region: CASSDPGRVEDTQYF. The DNA for the CDR3 is TGTGCCAGCAGTGACCCGGGCAGGGTAGAAGATACGCAGTATTTT.

The V call is TRBV6-1, the J call TRBJ2-1; 8 nucleotides agree with TRBD2. This CDR3 is built from 15 residues. V was clipped by 7 bases and J by 2 bases; unmatched bases: 7. CDR1 MNHNS and CDR2 SASEGT come from the germline V gene. The CDR3 DNA reads TGTGCCAGCACCCTTAGCGGGAACACCTACAATGAGCAGTTCTTC. As protein: CASTLSGNTYNEQFF.

This chain uses TRBV5-1 with TRBJ2-1, with D uncertain. The CDR3 runs 15 residues. Trimming cost V 2 bases and J 0 bases, with 9 bases left between them. Germline CDR1 reads SGHRS; CDR2 reads YFSETQ. The CDR3 DNA is TGCGCCAGCAGCTTAGCCCTCTACTCCTACAATGAGCAGTTCTTC. Translation: CASSLALYSYNEQFF.

The J gene is TRBJ2-1, the V gene TRBV6-5, with a tentative D call TRBD2 (5 bases). Germline values: CDR1 MNHEY, CDR2 SVGAGI. The CDR3 extends over 13 amino acids. V lost 4 bases to trimming and J lost 8 bases, with 12 bases between them. CDR3 region: CASSWKGADEQFF. The DNA of the CDR3 is TGTGCCAGCAGTTGGAAGGGAGCGGATGAGCAGTTCTTC.

This chain links TRBV5-1 with TRBJ2-7; no clear D. This CDR3 has 11 amino acids. V was cut by 0 bases and J by 5 bases, with 3 bases left in between. Germline-derived CDR1 and CDR2 are SGHRS and YFSETQ. In nucleotides, the CDR3 is TGCGCCAGCAGCTTGGTAAACGAGCAGTACTTC. Amino acids: CASSLVNEQYF.

The chain recombines TRBV19 with TRBJ1-2; D might be TRBD1 (5 bases). The CDR3 runs 16 residues. With 5 bases removed from V and 4 bases from J, the gap between germline ends came to 20 bases. Germline V gene data show CDR1 as LNHDA and CDR2 as SQIVND (reference sequence). In nucleotides, the CDR3 is TGTGCCAGTAGTTCATTGACAGCGCAAGGGCCCTATGGCTACACCTTC. Translating it yields CASSSLTAQGPYGYTF.

Remarks on this clone: At one of its ends the junction is not consistent with the germline gene, which may arise from a read error. The chain couples TRBV19 to TRBJ2-1; TRBD2 aligns across 8 bases. The CDR3 consists of 16 residues. Germline V gene lookup returns CDR1 LNHDA and CDR2 SQIVND (reference sequence). CDR3 sequence: CASSIISGSSDNEQFF. The CDR3 DNA is TGTGCCAGTAGTATTATCAGCGGGAGCTCCGACAATGAGCAGTTCTTC.

This chain connects TRBV30 to TRBJ2-7; D is possibly TRBD2 (6 bases). The CDR3 is made up of 14 amino acids. Between the trimmed V and J ends, which lost 0 bases and 4 bases, there was a span of 13 bases. The germline V gene encodes CDR1 GTSNPN and CDR2 SVGIG (reference sequence). The CDR3 region has the DNA TGTGCCTGGAGTGTAGGTAGCGGACCTTACGAGCAGTACTTC. It yields the protein CAWSVGSGPYEQYF.

The V call is TRBV28, the J call TRBJ2-7; 7 bases are a match to TRBD2. The J segment lost 0 bases and the V segment lost 3 bases, leaving 8 bases of the junction unmatched. The CDR3 consists of 16 residues. Per the germline V gene, CDR1 is MDHEN and CDR2 is SYDVKM. The DNA for the CDR3 is TGTGCCAGCAGTTTCGTTTCCGGGAGGAACTCCTACGAGCAGTACTTC. Amino acids: CASSFVSGRNSYEQYF.

This chain connects TRBV30 to TRBJ2-2, with a weak D call TRBD2 (6 bases). V dropped 7 bases and J dropped 5 bases, with 14 bases sitting between them. Germline V gene lookup returns CDR1 GTSNPN and CDR2 SVGIG (reference sequence). The length of the CDR3 is 13 residues. Here the CDR3 reads CALGWRETGELFF. CDR3 nucleotides: TGTGCCTTGGGTTGGCGGGAAACCGGGGAGCTGTTTTTT.

With regard to this clone: Other DNA variants within this sample encode the same CDR3. The V call is TRBV27, the J call TRBJ2-3; 9 positions match TRBD2. Germline CDR1 MNHEY, CDR2 SMNVEV (reference sequence). This CDR3 region has 15 residues. The V gene end was trimmed by 5 bases and the J gene end by 8 bases; junction bases not matched to a gene: 11. This CDR3 reads CASSPSGGRAGTQYF. In nucleotides, the CDR3 is TGTGCCAGCAGTCCCTCGGGCGGGAGGGCCGGTACGCAGTATTTT.

The CDR3: CASSQEPGTSSYEQYF. The CDR3 DNA is TGTGCCAGCAGCCAGGAGCCCGGGACTAGCTCCTACGAGCAGTACTTC. The chain uses TRBV4-2 and TRBJ2-7; 8 bases line up with TRBD2. Losses at the gene ends were 3 bases for V and 0 bases for J; bases not matched to a gene: 7. Per germline, CDR1 LGHNA and CDR2 YNFKEQ. The CDR3 is made up of 16 amino acids.

CDR3 sequence (DNA): TGTGCCAGCAGCGTAGGGGTGGGACTCGAGCAGTACTTC. Protein sequence: CASSVGVGLEQYF. The chain carries TRBV9 and TRBJ2-7; D perhaps matches TRBD2 (6 bases). The germline V gene encodes CDR1 SGDLS and CDR2 YYNGEE. CDR3 length equals 13 residues. Trimming took off 0 bases at V and 6 bases at J, with 10 bases between the two ends.

The chain links TRBV7-2 to TRBJ2-3, with 8 bases matching TRBD2. The CDR3 loop spans 15 amino acids. Germline-derived CDR1 and CDR2 are SGHTA and FQGNSA. Unmatched junction bases numbered 6, after V lost 7 bases and J lost 0 bases. The CDR3 region is CASNTRGGSTDTQYF. The DNA for the CDR3 is TGTGCCAGCAATACCCGGGGGGGGAGCACAGATACGCAGTATTTT.

This chain joins TRBV9 and TRBJ1-1; D not certain. The CDR3 sequence is 15 residues long. Trimming cost V 2 bases and J 1 base, with 12 bases left between them. CDR1 is SGDLS, CDR2 YYNGEE, per germline. CDR3: CASSVSSGRNTEAFF. The CDR3 DNA reads as TGTGCCAGCAGCGTCTCGTCGGGGAGGAACACTGAAGCTTTCTTT.